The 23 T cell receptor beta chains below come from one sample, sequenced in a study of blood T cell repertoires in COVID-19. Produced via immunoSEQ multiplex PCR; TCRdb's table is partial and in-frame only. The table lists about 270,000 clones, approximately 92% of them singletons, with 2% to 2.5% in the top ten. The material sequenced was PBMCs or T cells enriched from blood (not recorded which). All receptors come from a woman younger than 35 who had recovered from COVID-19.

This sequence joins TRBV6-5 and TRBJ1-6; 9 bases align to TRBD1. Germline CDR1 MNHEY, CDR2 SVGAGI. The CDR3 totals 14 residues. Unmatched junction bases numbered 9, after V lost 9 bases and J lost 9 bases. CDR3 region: CASSTGGKFSPLHF. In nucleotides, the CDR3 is TGTGCCAGTTCAACAGGGGGCAAATTTTCACCCCTCCACTTT.

The CDR3 here is CASSFRTGGEQYF. CDR3 nucleotides: TGTGCCAGCAGCTTCCGGACAGGGGGCGAGCAGTACTTC. V and J are TRBV9 and TRBJ2-7, with 10 nucleotides matching TRBD1. V lost 4 bases and J lost 6; bases outside the gene matches: 4. Germline assignment: CDR1 SGDLS and CDR2 YYNGEE. The CDR3 runs 13 residues.

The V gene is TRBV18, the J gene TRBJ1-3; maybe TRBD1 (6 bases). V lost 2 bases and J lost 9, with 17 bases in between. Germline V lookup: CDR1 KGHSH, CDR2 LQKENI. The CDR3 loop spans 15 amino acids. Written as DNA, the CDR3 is TGTGCCAGCTCACCAACGGGGGGCTTTGATGTCACCATATATTTT. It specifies CASSPTGGFDVTIYF.

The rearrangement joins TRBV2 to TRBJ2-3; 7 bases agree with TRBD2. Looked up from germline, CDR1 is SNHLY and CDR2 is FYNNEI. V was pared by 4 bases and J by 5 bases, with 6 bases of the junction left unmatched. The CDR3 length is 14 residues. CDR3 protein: CASSAGRGGDTQYF. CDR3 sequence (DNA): TGTGCCAGCAGTGCGGGGAGGGGCGGAGATACGCAGTATTTT.

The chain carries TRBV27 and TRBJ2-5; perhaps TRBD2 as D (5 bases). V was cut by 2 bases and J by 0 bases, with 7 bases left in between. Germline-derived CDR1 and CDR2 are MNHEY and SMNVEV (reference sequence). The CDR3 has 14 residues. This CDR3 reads CASSLRDYQETQYF. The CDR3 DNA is TGTGCCAGCAGTTTACGGGATTACCAAGAGACCCAGTACTTC.

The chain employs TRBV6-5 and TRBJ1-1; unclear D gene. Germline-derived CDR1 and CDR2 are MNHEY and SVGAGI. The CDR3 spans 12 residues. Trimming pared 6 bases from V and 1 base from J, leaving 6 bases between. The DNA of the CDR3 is TGTGCCAGCAGCGCCAGGAACACTGAAGCTTTCTTT. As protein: CASSARNTEAFF.

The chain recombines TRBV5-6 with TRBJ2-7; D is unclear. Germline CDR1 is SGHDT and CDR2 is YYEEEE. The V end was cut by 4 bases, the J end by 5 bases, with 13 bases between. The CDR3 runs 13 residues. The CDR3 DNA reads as TGTGCCAGCAGCCCCCCCGAGTTCCACGAGCAGTACTTC. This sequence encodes CASSPPEFHEQYF.

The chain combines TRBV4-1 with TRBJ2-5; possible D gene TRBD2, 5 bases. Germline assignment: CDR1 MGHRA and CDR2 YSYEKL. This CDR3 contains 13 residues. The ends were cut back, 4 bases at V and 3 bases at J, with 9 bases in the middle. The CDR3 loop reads CASSLGLKETQYF. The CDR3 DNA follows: TGCGCCAGCAGCCTCGGACTCAAAGAGACCCAGTACTTC.

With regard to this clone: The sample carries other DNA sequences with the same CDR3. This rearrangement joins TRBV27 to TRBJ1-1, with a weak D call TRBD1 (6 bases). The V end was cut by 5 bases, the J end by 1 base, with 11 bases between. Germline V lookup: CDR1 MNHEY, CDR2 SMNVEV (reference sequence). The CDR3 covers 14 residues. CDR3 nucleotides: TGTGCCAGCAGTGTCGGACAGCCGAACACTGAAGCTTTCTTT. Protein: CASSVGQPNTEAFF.

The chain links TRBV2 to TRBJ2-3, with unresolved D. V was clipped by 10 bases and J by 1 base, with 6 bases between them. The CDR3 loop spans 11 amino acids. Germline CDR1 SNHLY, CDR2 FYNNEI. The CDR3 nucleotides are TGTGCCATTCAGGGCACAGATACGCAGTATTTT. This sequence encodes CAIQGTDTQYF.

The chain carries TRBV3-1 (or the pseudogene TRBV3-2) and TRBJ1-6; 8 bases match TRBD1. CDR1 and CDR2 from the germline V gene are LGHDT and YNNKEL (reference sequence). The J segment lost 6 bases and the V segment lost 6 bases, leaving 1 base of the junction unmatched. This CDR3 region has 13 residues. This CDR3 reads CASRGQVNSPLHF. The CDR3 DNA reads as TGTGCCAGCAGGGGACAGGTTAATTCACCCCTCCACTTT.

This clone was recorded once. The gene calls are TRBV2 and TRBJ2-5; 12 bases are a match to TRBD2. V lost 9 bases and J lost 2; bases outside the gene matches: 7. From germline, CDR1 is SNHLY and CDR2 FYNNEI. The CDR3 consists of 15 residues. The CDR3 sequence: CARARTSGGQETQYF. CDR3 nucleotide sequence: TGTGCCAGGGCCAGAACTAGCGGGGGGCAAGAGACCCAGTACTTC.

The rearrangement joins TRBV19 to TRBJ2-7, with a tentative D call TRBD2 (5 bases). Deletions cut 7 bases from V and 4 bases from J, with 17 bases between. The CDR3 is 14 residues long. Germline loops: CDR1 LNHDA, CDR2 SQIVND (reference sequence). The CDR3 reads CASKEDHSWYEQYF. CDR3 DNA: TGTGCCAGTAAGGAGGACCACAGTTGGTACGAGCAGTACTTC.

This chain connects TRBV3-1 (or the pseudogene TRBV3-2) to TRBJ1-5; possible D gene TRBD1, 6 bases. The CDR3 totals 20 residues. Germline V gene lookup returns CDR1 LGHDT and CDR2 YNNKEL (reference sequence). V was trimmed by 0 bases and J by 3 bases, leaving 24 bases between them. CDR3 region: CASSQDSRRGQTSFNQPQHF. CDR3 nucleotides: TGTGCCAGCAGCCAAGATAGCCGCAGGGGCCAGACAAGTTTCAATCAGCCCCAGCATTTT.

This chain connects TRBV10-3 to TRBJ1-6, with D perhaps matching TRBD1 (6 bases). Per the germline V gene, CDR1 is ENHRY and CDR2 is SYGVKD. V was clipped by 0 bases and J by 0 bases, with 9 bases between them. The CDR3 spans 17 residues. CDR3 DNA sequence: TGTGCCATCAGTGAGTCGCAGGGGAGCTCCTATAATTCACCCCTCCACTTT. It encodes CAISESQGSSYNSPLHF.

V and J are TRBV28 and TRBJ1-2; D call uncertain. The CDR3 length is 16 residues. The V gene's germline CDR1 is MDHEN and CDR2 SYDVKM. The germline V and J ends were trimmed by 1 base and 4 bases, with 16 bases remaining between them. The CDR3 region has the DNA TGTGCCAGCAGTTTATCCGCGGACTGGAACGTCTATGGCTACACCTTC. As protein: CASSLSADWNVYGYTF.

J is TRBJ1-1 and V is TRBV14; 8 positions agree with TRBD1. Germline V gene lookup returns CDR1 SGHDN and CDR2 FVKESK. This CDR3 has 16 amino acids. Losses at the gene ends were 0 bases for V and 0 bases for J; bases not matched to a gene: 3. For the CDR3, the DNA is TGTGCCAGCAGCCAAGACAGGGGGCTATTGAACACTGAAGCTTTCTTT. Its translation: CASSQDRGLLNTEAFF. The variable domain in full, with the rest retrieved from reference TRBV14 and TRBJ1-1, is EAGVTQFPSHSVIEKGQTVTLRCDPISGHDNLYWYRRVMGKEIKFLLHFVKESKQDESGMPNNRFLAERTGGTYSTLKVQPAELEDSGVYFCASSQDRGLLNTEAFFGQGTRLTVV.

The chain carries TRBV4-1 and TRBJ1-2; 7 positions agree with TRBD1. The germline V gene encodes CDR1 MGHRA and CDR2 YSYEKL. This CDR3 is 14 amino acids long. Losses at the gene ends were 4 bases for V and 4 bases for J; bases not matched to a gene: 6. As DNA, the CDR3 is TGCGCCAGCAGCCCAGCGGAGGGGGCCTATGGCTACACCTTC. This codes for CASSPAEGAYGYTF.

CDR3 protein: CASSQVAGGRDEQFF. The CDR3 DNA reads TGTGCCAGCAGCCAAGTAGCGGGGGGGCGAGATGAGCAGTTCTTC. The V gene is TRBV4-2, the J gene TRBJ2-1, with 11 bases matching TRBD2. This CDR3 is built from 15 residues. Per germline, CDR1 LGHNA and CDR2 YNFKEQ. Losses at the gene ends were 1 base for V and 8 bases for J; bases not matched to a gene: 4.

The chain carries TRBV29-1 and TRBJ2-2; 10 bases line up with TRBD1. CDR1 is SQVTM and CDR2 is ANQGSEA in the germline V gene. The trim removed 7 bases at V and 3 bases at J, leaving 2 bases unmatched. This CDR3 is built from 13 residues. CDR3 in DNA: TGCAGCGCAGACAGGGGGCACACCGGGGAGCTGTTTTTT. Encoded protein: CSADRGHTGELFF.

CDR3: CASSLMRRGRTDTQYF. The CDR3 nucleotides read TGTGCCAGCAGCTTAATGAGGCGGGGGCGCACAGATACGCAGTATTTT. V and J are TRBV7-3 and TRBJ2-3; perhaps TRBD2 as D (7 bases). Germline V gives CDR1 SGHTA, CDR2 FQGTGA. The ends were cut back, 1 base at V and 1 base at J, with 12 bases in the middle. The CDR3 is made up of 16 amino acids.

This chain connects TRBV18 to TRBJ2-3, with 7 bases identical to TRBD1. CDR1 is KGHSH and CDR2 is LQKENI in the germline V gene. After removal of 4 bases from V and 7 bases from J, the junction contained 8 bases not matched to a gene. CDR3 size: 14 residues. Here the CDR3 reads CASSRLGQANTQYF. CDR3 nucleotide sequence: TGTGCCAGCTCACGATTAGGACAGGCGAATACGCAGTATTTT.

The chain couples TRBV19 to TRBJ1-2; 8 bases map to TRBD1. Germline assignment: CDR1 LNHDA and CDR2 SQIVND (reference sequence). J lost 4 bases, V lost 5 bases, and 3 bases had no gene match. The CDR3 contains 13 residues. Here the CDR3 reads CASSPTGGYGYTF. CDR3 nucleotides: TGTGCCAGTAGTCCCACAGGGGGCTATGGCTACACCTTC.